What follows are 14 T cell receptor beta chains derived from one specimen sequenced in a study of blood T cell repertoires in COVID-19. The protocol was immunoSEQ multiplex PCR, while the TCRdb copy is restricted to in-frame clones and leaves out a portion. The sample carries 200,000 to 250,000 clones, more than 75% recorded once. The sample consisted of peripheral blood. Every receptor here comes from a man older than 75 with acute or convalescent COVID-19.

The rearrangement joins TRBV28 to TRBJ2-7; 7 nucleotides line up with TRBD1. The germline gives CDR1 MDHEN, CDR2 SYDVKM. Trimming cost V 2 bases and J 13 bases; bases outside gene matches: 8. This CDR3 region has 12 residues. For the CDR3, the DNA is TGTGCCAGCAGTTTAGCGGACAGGCCCTTTTACTTC. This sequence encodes CASSLADRPFYF.

CDR3: CASSSWTEQFF. Here the CDR3 DNA reads TGCGCCAGCAGCTCCTGGACAGAGCAGTTCTTC. The chain is built from TRBV5-1 and TRBJ2-1; D is possibly TRBD1 (5 bases). In germline, CDR1 is SGHRS, CDR2 YFSETQ. V dropped 3 bases and J dropped 10 bases, with 8 bases sitting between them. The CDR3 consists of 11 residues.

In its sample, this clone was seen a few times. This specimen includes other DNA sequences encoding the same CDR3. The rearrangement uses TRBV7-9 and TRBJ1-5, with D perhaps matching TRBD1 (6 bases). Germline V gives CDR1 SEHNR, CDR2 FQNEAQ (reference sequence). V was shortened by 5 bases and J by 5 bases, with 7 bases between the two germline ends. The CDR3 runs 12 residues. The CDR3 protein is CASSPGDQPQHF. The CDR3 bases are TGTGCCAGCAGCCCAGGGGATCAGCCCCAGCATTTT.

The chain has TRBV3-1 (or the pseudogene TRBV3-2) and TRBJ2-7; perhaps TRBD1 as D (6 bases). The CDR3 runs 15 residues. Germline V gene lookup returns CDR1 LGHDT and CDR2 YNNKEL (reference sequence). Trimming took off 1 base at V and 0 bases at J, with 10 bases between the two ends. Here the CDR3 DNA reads TGTGCCAGCAGCCAAGTCTGGGACATCTCCTACGAGCAGTACTTC. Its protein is CASSQVWDISYEQYF.

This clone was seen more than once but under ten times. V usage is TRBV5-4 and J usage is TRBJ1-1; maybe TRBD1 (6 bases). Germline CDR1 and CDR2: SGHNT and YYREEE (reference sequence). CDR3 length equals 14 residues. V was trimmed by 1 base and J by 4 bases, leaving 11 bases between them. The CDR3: CASSLSRGGTEAFF. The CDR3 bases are TGTGCCAGCAGCTTGTCCAGGGGTGGCACTGAAGCTTTCTTT.

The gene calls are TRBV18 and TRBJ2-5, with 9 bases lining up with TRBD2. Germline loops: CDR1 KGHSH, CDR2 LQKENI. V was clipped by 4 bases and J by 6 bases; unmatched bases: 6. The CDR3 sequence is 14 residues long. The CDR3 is CASSRRGGSQTQYF. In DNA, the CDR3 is TGTGCCAGCTCACGGCGGGGGGGATCCCAGACCCAGTACTTC.

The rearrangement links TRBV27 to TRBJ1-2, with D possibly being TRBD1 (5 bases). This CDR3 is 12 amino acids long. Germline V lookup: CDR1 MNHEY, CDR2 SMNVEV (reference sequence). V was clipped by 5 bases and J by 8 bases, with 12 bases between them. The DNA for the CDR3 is TGTGCCAGCAGTGCGGACAAATTGGGCTACACCTTC. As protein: CASSADKLGYTF.

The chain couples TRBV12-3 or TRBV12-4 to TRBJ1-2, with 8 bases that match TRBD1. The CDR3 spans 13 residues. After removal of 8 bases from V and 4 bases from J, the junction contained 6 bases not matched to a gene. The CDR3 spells CASLTGDGYGYTF. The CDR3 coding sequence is TGTGCCAGCCTGACAGGGGACGGCTATGGCTACACCTTC.

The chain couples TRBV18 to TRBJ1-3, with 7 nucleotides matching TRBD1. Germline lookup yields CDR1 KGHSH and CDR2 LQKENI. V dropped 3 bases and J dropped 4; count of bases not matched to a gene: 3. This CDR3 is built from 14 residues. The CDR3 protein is CASSPTGTGNTIYF. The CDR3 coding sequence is TGTGCCAGCTCACCGACAGGGACCGGAAACACCATATATTTT.

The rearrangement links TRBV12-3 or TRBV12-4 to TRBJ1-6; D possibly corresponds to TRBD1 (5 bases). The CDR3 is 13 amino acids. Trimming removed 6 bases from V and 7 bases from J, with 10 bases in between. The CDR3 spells CASSRDSNSPLHF. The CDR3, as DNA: TGTGCCAGCAGCAGGGATTCGAATTCACCCCTCCACTTT.

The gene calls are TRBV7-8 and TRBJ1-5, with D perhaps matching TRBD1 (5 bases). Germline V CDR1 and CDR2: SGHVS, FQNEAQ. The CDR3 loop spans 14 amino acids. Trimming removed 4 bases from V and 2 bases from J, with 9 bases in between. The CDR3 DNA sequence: TGTGCCAGCAGCTACGACAGCGGCAATCAGCCCCAGCATTTT. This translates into CASSYDSGNQPQHF.

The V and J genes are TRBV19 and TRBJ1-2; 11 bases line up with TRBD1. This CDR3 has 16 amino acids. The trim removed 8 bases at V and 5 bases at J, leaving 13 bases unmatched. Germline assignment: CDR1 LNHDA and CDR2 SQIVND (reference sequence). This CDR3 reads CASRPPGTGGQYGYTF. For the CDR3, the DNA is TGTGCCAGTCGCCCCCCCGGGACAGGGGGTCAGTATGGCTACACCTTC.

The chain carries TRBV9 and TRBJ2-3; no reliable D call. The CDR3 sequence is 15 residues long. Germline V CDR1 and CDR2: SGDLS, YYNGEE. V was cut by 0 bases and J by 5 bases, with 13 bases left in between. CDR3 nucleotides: TGTGCCAGCAGCGTAGACCCCCCTAGGATAGATACGCAGTATTTT. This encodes CASSVDPPRIDTQYF.

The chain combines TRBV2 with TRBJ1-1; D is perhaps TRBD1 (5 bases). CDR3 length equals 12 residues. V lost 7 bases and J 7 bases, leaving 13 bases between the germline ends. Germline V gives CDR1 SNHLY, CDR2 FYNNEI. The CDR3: CASNGPGGEAFF. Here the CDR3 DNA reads TGTGCCAGCAATGGGCCGGGGGGTGAAGCTTTCTTT.